Listed here are 28 T cell receptor beta chains from one sample, sequenced in a study of technical replicates of blood from four donors. Clones were read by immunoSEQ multiplex PCR, and TCRdb kept only the in-frame ones, dropping some. The data show 60,000 to 80,000 clones, with 91% seen just once and approximately 4.8% held by the top ten. Sequencing was carried out using PBMCs. Source of these receptors: a human donor in good health. Some clones in this sample may be carry-over from other donors' samples.

The chain employs TRBV6-5 and TRBJ1-5, with 7 bases fitting TRBD1. Germline CDR1 reads MNHEY; CDR2 reads SVGAGI. V was pared by 6 bases and J by 0 bases, with 5 bases of the junction left unmatched. This CDR3 comprises 15 residues. The CDR3 protein is CASSPGDSSNQPQHF. Written as DNA, the CDR3 is TGTGCCAGCAGCCCAGGGGACAGTAGCAATCAGCCCCAGCATTTT.

The V gene is TRBV29-1, the J gene TRBJ2-5, with D tentatively TRBD2 (5 bases). This CDR3 contains 11 residues. Trimming cost V 4 bases and J 5 bases, with 8 bases left between them. CDR1 and CDR2 (germline): SQVTM, ANQGSEA. In DNA form, the CDR3 reads TGCAGCGTTGGGAGGTCCGAGACCCAGTACTTC. Amino acids: CSVGRSETQYF. Full variable domain (outside the CDR3, taken from reference TRBV29-1 and TRBJ2-5): SAVISQKPSRDICQRGTSLTIQCQVDSQVTMMFWYRQQPGQSLTLIATANQGSEATYESGFVIDKFPISRPNLTFSTLTVSNMSPEDSSIYLCSVGRSETQYFGPGTRLLVL.

This rearrangement joins TRBV19 to TRBJ2-7; tentative D call: TRBD2 (6 bases). This CDR3 has 15 residues. Trimming stripped 3 bases from V and 2 bases from J, with 14 bases between. The germline V gene has CDR1 LNHDA and CDR2 SQIVND (reference sequence). CDR3 loop: CASSMREAGTYEQYF. The CDR3 nucleotides are TGTGCCAGTAGTATGAGGGAGGCAGGGACCTACGAGCAGTACTTC.

The genes are TRBV5-1 and TRBJ1-4; tentatively, D is TRBD1 (5 bases). The V and J ends lost 0 bases and 5 bases respectively, with 14 bases between them. Germline CDR1 SGHRS, CDR2 YFSETQ. The CDR3 sequence is 16 residues long. As DNA, the CDR3 is TGCGCCAGCAGCTTGGGACAGTTCGGGGGGAATGAAAAACTGTTTTTT. Protein sequence: CASSLGQFGGNEKLFF.

The chain combines TRBV5-8 with TRBJ1-2, with D perhaps TRBD1 (5 bases). The CDR3 totals 13 residues. From germline, CDR1 is SGHTS and CDR2 YDEGEE. Trimming removed 1 base from V and 5 bases from J, with 9 bases in between. The CDR3, as DNA: TGTGCCAGCAGCTTGTGGGGCGGTTATGGCTACACCTTC. As protein: CASSLWGGYGYTF.

The V and J genes are TRBV5-1 and TRBJ2-1; tentative D call: TRBD1 (6 bases). Germline loops: CDR1 SGHRS, CDR2 YFSETQ. The CDR3 loop spans 16 amino acids. The V and J ends lost 4 bases and 2 bases respectively, with 16 bases between them. The DNA for the CDR3 is TGCGCCAGCAGCGAGGGGTCCAGGGGTCCCTACAATGAGCAGTTCTTC. It codes for CASSEGSRGPYNEQFF.

V usage is TRBV11-3 and J usage is TRBJ2-1, with D perhaps matching TRBD1 (5 bases). Germline V CDR1 and CDR2: SGHNT, YENEEA. The CDR3 consists of 13 residues. V lost 5 bases to trimming and J lost 4 bases, with 9 bases between them. The CDR3 DNA reads TGTGCCAGCAGCAATGACAGATACAATGAGCAGTTCTTC. This translates into CASSNDRYNEQFF.

The V gene is TRBV10-3, the J gene TRBJ1-1; 7 bases are a match to TRBD1. Germline V lookup: CDR1 ENHRY, CDR2 SYGVKD. The CDR3 is made up of 14 amino acids. The trim removed 3 bases at V and 7 bases at J, leaving 8 bases unmatched. The CDR3 loop is CAISDGDSYDEAFF. CDR3 bases: TGTGCCATCAGTGACGGGGACAGTTATGATGAAGCTTTCTTT.

The V call is TRBV2, the J call TRBJ1-1, with D possibly matching TRBD1 (5 bases). Trimming removed 3 bases at V and 1 base at J, with 12 bases between. The germline V gene has CDR1 SNHLY and CDR2 FYNNEI. CDR3 size: 15 residues. The CDR3, as DNA: TGTGCCAGCAGTGACCCGAGGGGAGGGAACACTGAAGCTTTCTTT. Encoded protein: CASSDPRGGNTEAFF.

The J gene is TRBJ1-2, the V gene TRBV21-1; the table's D call TRBD1 went unverified against the DNA. TRBV21-1 has pseudogene status. This CDR3 spans 14 amino acids. CDR3: CASSKEWDKVGYTF. The CDR3 DNA follows: TGTGCCAGCAGCAAAGAATGGGACAAAGTAGGCTACACCTTC.

This chain uses TRBV5-8 with TRBJ2-5; TRBD2 might be the D (5 bases). Germline V lookup: CDR1 SGHTS, CDR2 YDEGEE. CDR3 length: 15 amino acids. V was shortened by 4 bases and J by 2 bases, with 15 bases between the two germline ends. The CDR3 reads CASSPASPGQETQYF. The CDR3, as DNA: TGTGCCAGCAGCCCAGCATCCCCGGGGCAAGAGACCCAGTACTTC.

The rearrangement links TRBV5-4 to TRBJ1-1, with 7 bases that match TRBD1. J gave up 3 bases and V 2 bases, and 7 bases lay outside the gene matches. The CDR3 runs to 15 residues. Germline assignment: CDR1 SGHNT and CDR2 YYREEE (reference sequence). CDR3 nucleotide sequence: TGTGCCAGCAGCTTTGGACAGGTCGGGGACACTGAAGCTTTCTTT. Translation: CASSFGQVGDTEAFF. The variable domain in full, with the rest retrieved from reference TRBV5-4 and TRBJ1-1, is ETGVTQSPTHLIKTRGQQVTLRCSSQSGHNTVSWYQQALGQGPQFIFQYYREEENGRGNFPPRFSGLQFPNYSSELNVNALELDDSALYLCASSFGQVGDTEAFFGQGTRLTVV.

The rearrangement joins TRBV7-9 to TRBJ2-7; 12 nucleotides line up with TRBD2. The CDR3 loop spans 14 amino acids. The germline V gene has CDR1 SEHNR and CDR2 FQNEAQ (reference sequence). With 11 bases clipped from V and 4 bases from J, the junction kept 9 bases outside the gene matches. CDR3 region: CACLAGGPFYEQYF. CDR3 in DNA: TGTGCCTGCCTAGCGGGAGGGCCTTTTTACGAGCAGTACTTC. Supplemented by reference TRBV7-9 and TRBJ2-7, the full variable domain reads DTGVSQNPRHKITKRGQNVTFRCDPISEHNRLYWYRQTLGQGPEFLTYFQNEAQLEKSRLLSDRFSAERPKGSFSTLEIQRTEQGDSAMYLCACLAGGPFYEQYFGPGTRLTVT.

This chain joins TRBV2 and TRBJ1-3; D may be TRBD1 (5 bases). This CDR3 is built from 14 residues. CDR1 is SNHLY and CDR2 is FYNNEI in the germline V gene. Deletions cut 8 bases from V and 2 bases from J, with 13 bases between. Here the CDR3 reads CASLQELTGNTIYF. In nucleotides, the CDR3 is TGTGCCAGCTTACAGGAACTAACTGGAAACACCATATATTTT.

This sequence joins TRBV7-9 and TRBJ2-2; 9 nucleotides agree with TRBD1. V lost 3 bases, J lost 6 bases, and 2 bases stayed unmatched. CDR1 and CDR2 (germline): SEHNR, FQNEAQ (reference sequence). The CDR3 sequence is 14 residues long. The DNA of the CDR3 is TGTGCCAGCAGCTTTGGACAGGGGTCCGGGGAGCTGTTTTTT. This sequence encodes CASSFGQGSGELFF.

The chain employs TRBV27 and TRBJ2-1, with TRBD2 matching over 16 bases. V shed 6 bases and J 10 bases; nucleotides not matched to a gene: 15. Germline-derived CDR1 and CDR2 are MNHEY and SMNVEV (reference sequence). The CDR3 loop spans 18 amino acids. The DNA for the CDR3 is TGTGCCAGCAGCCCTCGGGGACTAGCGGGGGGGCGGAGGCTCGAGCAGTTCTTC. It is translated as CASSPRGLAGGRRLEQFF.

The chain has TRBV5-1 and TRBJ1-1; TRBD1 is a possible D gene (6 bases). The V end lost 4 bases, the J end lost 2 bases, and 15 bases lay between the germline ends. The CDR3 is made up of 15 amino acids. Per germline, CDR1 SGHRS and CDR2 YFSETQ. The CDR3 protein is CASSPSGQSNTEAFF. In DNA form, the CDR3 reads TGCGCCAGCAGCCCTTCCGGACAGAGCAACACTGAAGCTTTCTTT.

The chain is built from TRBV5-1 and TRBJ2-7; 9 nucleotides agree with TRBD1. The CDR3 contains 12 residues. Germline assignment: CDR1 SGHRS and CDR2 YFSETQ. Unmatched junction bases numbered 6, after V lost 9 bases and J lost 5 bases. The DNA for the CDR3 is TGCGCCACCGGGACAGGGTCCCACGAGCAGTACTTC. Its protein is CATGTGSHEQYF.

This chain links TRBV11-1 with TRBJ2-7, with D possibly being TRBD2 (5 bases). CDR3 length: 13 amino acids. V lost 0 bases, J lost 3 bases, and 6 bases lay in between. From germline, CDR1 is SGHAT and CDR2 FQDESV (reference sequence). CDR3 in amino acids: CASSLAEGYEQYF. CDR3 sequence (DNA): TGTGCCAGCAGCTTAGCAGAGGGCTACGAGCAGTACTTC.

The V gene is TRBV2, the J gene TRBJ2-3, with 7 positions matching TRBD1. V was pared by 4 bases and J by 2 bases, with 12 bases of the junction left unmatched. The CDR3 has 17 residues. Per the germline V gene, CDR1 is SNHLY and CDR2 is FYNNEI. In DNA form, the CDR3 reads TGTGCCAGCAGTGGAGATATCTTTGGGACAGACACAGATACGCAGTATTTT. Its translation: CASSGDIFGTDTDTQYF.

The chain employs TRBV6-6 and TRBJ1-2; a possible D gene is TRBD1 (6 bases). Per germline, CDR1 MNHNY and CDR2 SVGAGI (reference sequence). Between the trimmed V and J ends, which lost 8 bases and 9 bases, there was a span of 16 bases. The CDR3 consists of 12 residues. The CDR3 reads CASQISQGSYTF. The CDR3 bases are TGTGCCAGCCAAATCTCACAGGGAAGCTACACCTTC.

The V gene is TRBV4-3, the J gene TRBJ2-7, with D perhaps matching TRBD2 (5 bases). Germline V gene lookup returns CDR1 LGHNA and CDR2 YSLEER. V was shortened by 0 bases and J by 7 bases, with 19 bases between the two germline ends. The CDR3 sequence is 16 residues long. Here the CDR3 DNA reads TGCGCCAGCAGCCAAGAAAGGTCCCTAGCCCCAGAAGAGCAGTACTTC. Protein product: CASSQERSLAPEEQYF.

The CDR3 loop is CASSKDRVLEKLFF. The CDR3, as DNA: TGTGCCAGCAGCAAAGACAGGGTCCTTGAAAAACTGTTTTTT. The chain uses TRBV28 and TRBJ1-4; 7 positions match TRBD1. The length of the CDR3 is 14 residues. The trim removed 6 bases at V and 7 bases at J, leaving 8 bases unmatched. The germline V gene encodes CDR1 MDHEN and CDR2 SYDVKM.

This sequence joins TRBV4-2 and TRBJ1-2; D gene uncertain. Germline V gives CDR1 LGHNA, CDR2 YNFKEQ. Trimming pared 7 bases from V and 5 bases from J, leaving 20 bases between. This CDR3 region has 15 residues. The CDR3 coding sequence is TGTGCCAGCACCCCAGCGGGGAACCTCGTGTATGGCTACACCTTC. It encodes CASTPAGNLVYGYTF.

J is TRBJ1-4 and V is TRBV20-1; D is perhaps TRBD1 (6 bases). The CDR3 has 11 amino acids. The germline V and J ends were trimmed by 1 base and 16 bases, with 13 bases remaining between them. Germline values: CDR1 DFQATT, CDR2 SNEGSKA (reference sequence). As DNA, the CDR3 is TGCAGTGCTAGAGGAGCGGACAGAAGGTTTTTT. It yields the protein CSARGADRRFF.

This clone appeared once. This chain connects TRBV5-1 to TRBJ2-3; D not certain. V was clipped by 2 bases and J by 2 bases, with 12 bases between them. This CDR3 is built from 15 residues. In germline, CDR1 is SGHRS, CDR2 YFSETQ. The CDR3 sequence: CASSLFVSNTDTQYF. For the CDR3, the DNA is TGCGCCAGCAGCTTATTCGTTAGTAACACAGATACGCAGTATTTT. Filled out from reference TRBV5-1 and TRBJ2-3, the complete variable domain reads KAGVTQTPRYLIKTRGQQVTLSCSPISGHRSVSWYQQTPGQGLQFLFEYFSETQRNKGNFPGRFSGRQFSNSRSEMNVSTLELGDSALYLCASSLFVSNTDTQYFGPGTRLTVL.

In DNA form, the CDR3 reads TGTGCCAGCAGCCAAGAACGGGCTAGCCGGTACAATGAGCAGTTCTTC. Its translation: CASSQERASRYNEQFF. The gene calls are TRBV4-2 and TRBJ2-1, with D maybe TRBD2 (5 bases). The CDR3 covers 16 residues. V was shortened by 0 bases and J by 4 bases, with 13 bases between the two germline ends. Germline V gives CDR1 LGHNA, CDR2 YNFKEQ.

This chain uses TRBV5-6 with TRBJ1-2, with D possibly TRBD1 on 5 matching bases. V lost 4 bases and J 7 bases, leaving 8 bases between the germline ends. The CDR3 length is 11 residues. CDR1 is SGHDT, CDR2 YYEEEE, per germline. The CDR3, as DNA: TGTGCCAGCAGCCGACAGCGTGGCTACACCTTC. Protein sequence: CASSRQRGYTF.